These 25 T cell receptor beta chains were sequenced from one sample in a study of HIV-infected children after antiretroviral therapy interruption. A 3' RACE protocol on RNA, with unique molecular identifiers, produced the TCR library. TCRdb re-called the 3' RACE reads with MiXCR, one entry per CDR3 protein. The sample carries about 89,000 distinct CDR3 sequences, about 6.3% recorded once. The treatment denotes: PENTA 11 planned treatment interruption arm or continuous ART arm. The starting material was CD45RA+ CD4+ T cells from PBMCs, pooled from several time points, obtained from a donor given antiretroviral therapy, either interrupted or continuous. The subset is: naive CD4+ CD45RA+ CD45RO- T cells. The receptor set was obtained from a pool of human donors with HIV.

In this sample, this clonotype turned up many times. The CDR3 DNA is TGTGCCAGCAGTGAAATTTTAGCGGCCAATGAGCAGTTCTTC. Translating gives CASSEILAANEQFF. The chain couples TRBV25-1 to TRBJ2-1; D possibly corresponds to TRBD2 (6 bases). Trimming took off 2 bases at V and 6 bases at J, with 11 bases between the two ends. The CDR3 covers 14 residues. Germline-derived CDR1 and CDR2 are MGHDK and SYGVNS.

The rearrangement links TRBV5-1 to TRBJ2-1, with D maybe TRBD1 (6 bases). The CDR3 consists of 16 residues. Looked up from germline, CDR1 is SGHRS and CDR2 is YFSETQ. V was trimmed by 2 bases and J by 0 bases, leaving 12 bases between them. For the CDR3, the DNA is TGCGCCAGCAGCTTAACGACAGGCAGCTCCTACAATGAGCAGTTCTTC. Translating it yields CASSLTTGSSYNEQFF.

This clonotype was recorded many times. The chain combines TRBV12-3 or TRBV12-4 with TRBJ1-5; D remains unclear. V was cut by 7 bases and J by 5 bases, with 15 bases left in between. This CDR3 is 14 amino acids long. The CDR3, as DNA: TGTGCCAGCACCCGGACTCACGAGCATCAGCCCCAGCATTTT. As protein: CASTRTHEHQPQHF.

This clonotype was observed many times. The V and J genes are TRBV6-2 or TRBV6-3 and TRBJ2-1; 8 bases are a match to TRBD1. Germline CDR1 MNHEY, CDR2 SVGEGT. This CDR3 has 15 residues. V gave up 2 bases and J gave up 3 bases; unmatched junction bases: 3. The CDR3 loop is CASSYPGTGYNEQFF. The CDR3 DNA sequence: TGTGCCAGCAGTTACCCCGGGACAGGCTACAATGAGCAGTTCTTC.

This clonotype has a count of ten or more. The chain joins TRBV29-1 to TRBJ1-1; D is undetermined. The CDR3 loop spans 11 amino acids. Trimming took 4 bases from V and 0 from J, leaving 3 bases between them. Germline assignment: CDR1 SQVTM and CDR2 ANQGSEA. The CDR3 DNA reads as TGCAGCGTTGGTTTGAACACTGAAGCTTTCTTT. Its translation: CSVGLNTEAFF.

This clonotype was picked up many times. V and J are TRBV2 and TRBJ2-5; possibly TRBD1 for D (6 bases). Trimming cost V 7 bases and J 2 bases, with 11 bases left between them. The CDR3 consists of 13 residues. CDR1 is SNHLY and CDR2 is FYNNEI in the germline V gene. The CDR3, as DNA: TGTGCCAGCATCCGGGACACTCAAGAGACCCAGTACTTC. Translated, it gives CASIRDTQETQYF. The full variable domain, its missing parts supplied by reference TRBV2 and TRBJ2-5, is EPEVTQTPSHQVTQMGQEVILRCVPISNHLYFYWYRQILGQKVEFLVSFYNNEISEKSEIFDDQFSVERPDGSNFTLKIRSTKLEDSAMYFCASIRDTQETQYFGPGTRLLVL.

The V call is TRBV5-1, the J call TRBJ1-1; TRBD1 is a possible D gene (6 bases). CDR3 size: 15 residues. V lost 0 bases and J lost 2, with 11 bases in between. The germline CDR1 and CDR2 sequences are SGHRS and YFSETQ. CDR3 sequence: CASSLVGQTNTEAFF. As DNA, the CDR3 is TGCGCCAGCAGCTTGGTGGGACAAACAAACACTGAAGCTTTCTTT.

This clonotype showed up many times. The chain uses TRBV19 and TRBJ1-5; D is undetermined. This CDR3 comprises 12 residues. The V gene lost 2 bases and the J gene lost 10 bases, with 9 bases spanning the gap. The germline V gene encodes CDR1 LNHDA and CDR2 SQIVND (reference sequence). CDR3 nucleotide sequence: TGTGCCAGTAGTATAAAGTGGCTTCCCCAGCATTTT. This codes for CASSIKWLPQHF.

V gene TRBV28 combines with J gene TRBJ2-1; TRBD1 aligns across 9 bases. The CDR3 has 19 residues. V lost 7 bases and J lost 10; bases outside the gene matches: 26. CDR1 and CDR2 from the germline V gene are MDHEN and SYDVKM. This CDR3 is CASTRDRGVALSWGREQFF. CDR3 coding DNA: TGTGCCAGCACCCGTGACAGGGGGGTTGCCCTTTCTTGGGGCCGCGAGCAGTTCTTC.

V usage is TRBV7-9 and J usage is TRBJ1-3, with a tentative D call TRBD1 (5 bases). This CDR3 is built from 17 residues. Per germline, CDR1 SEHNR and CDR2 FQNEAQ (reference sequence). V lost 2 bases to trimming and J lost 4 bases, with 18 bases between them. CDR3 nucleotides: TGTGCCAGCAGCTTAAGGGCCCCCGGGACCGTAGGAAACACCATATATTTT. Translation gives CASSLRAPGTVGNTIYF.

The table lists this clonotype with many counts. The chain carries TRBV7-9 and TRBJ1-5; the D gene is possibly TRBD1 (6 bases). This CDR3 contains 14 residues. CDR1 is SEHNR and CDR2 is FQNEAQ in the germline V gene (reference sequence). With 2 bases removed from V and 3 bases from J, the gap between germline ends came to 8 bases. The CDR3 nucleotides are TGTGCCAGCAGCTTAAGGGGGGCCAATCAGCCCCAGCATTTT. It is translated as CASSLRGANQPQHF.

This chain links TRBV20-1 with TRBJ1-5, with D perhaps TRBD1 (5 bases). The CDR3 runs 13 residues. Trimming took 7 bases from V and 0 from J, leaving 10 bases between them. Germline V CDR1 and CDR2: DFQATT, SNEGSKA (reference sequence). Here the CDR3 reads CSVFGGSNQPQHF. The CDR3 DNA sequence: TGCAGTGTGTTCGGGGGTAGCAATCAGCCCCAGCATTTT.

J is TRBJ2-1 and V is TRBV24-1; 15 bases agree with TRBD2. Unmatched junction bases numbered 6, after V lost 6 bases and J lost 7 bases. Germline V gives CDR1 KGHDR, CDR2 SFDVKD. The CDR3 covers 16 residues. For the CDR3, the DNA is TGTGCCACCAGTCGAACCGGGACTAGCGGGGGGAATGAGCAGTTCTTC. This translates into CATSRTGTSGGNEQFF.

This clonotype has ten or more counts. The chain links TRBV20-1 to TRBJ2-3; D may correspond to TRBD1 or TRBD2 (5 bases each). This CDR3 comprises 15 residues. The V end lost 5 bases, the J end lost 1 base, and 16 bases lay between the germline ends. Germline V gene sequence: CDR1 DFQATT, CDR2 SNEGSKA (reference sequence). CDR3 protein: CSASVPLGGTDTQYF. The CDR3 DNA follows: TGCAGTGCTTCGGTCCCCCTGGGGGGCACAGATACGCAGTATTTT.

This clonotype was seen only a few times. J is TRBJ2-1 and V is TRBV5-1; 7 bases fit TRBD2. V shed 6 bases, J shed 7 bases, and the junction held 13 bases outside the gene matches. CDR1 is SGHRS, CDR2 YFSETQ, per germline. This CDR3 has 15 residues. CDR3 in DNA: TGCGCCAGCACTCCCGGGGGAGGGGCTCGGAATGAGCAGTTCTTC. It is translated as CASTPGGGARNEQFF. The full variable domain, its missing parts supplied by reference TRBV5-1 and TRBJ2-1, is KAGVTQTPRYLIKTRGQQVTLSCSPISGHRSVSWYQQTPGQGLQFLFEYFSETQRNKGNFPGRFSGRQFSNSRSEMNVSTLELGDSALYLCASTPGGGARNEQFFGPGTRLTVL.

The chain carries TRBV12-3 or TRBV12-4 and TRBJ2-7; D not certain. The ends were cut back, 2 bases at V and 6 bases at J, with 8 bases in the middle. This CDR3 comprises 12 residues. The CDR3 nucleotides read TGTGCCAGCAGTTTAATAGGCGGCGAGCAGTACTTC. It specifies CASSLIGGEQYF.

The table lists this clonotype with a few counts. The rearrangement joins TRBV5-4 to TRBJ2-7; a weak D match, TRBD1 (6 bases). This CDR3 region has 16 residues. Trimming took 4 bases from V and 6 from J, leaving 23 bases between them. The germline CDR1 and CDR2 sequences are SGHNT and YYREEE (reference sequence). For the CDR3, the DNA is TGTGCCAGCAGCCATGGCTCCCGCATCAGGGGCGGCGAGCAGTACTTC. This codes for CASSHGSRIRGGEQYF.

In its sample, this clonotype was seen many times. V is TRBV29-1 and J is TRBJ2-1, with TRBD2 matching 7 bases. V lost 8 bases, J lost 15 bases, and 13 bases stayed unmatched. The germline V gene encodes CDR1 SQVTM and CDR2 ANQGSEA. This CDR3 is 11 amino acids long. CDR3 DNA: TGCAGCTTTGGGGAGGGTGGCATGGTGTTCTTC. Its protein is CSFGEGGMVFF.

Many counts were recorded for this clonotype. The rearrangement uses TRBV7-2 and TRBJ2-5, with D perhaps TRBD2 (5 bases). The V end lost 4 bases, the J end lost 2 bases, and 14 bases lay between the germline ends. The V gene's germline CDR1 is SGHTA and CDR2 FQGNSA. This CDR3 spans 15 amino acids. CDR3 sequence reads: CASSYGLWGQETQYF. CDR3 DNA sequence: TGTGCCAGCAGCTATGGACTTTGGGGACAAGAGACCCAGTACTTC.

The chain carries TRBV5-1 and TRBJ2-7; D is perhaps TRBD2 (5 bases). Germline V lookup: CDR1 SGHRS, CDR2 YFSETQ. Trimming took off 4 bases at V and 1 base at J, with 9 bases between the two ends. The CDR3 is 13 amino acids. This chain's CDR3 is CASSPEGSYEQYF. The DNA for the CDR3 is TGCGCCAGCAGCCCCGAGGGTTCCTACGAGCAGTACTTC.

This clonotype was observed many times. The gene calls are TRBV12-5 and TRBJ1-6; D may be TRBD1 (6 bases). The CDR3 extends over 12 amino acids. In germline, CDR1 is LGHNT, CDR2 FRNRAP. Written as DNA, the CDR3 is TGTGCCTCACAGGGTCCTAATTCACCCCTCCACTTT. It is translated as CASQGPNSPLHF.

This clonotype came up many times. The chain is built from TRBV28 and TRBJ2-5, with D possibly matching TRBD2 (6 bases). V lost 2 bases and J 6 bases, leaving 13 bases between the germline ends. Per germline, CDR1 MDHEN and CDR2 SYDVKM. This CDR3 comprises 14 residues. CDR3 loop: CASSLRSGGKTQYF. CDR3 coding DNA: TGTGCCAGCAGTTTAAGGTCAGGAGGGAAGACCCAGTACTTC.

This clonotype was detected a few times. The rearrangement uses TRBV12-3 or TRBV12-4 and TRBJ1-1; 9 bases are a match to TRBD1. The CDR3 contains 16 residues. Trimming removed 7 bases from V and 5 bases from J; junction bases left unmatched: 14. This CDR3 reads CASNRDRVRLGTEAFF. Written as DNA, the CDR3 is TGTGCCAGCAACCGGGACAGGGTGCGTTTGGGGACTGAAGCTTTCTTT.

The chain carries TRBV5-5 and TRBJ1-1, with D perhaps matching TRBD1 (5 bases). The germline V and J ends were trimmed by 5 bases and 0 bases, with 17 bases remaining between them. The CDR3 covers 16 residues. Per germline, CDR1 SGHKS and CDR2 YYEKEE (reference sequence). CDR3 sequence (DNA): TGTGCCAGCAGGACGGACAACACGATCATGAACACTGAAGCTTTCTTT. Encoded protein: CASRTDNTIMNTEAFF.

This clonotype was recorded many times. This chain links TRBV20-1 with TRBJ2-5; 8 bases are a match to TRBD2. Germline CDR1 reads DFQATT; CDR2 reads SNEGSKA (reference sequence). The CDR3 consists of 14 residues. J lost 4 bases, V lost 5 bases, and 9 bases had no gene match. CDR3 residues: CSARWRGVTETQYF. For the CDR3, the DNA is TGCAGTGCTCGCTGGCGGGGGGTCACAGAGACCCAGTACTTC.